This is a list of T cell receptor beta chains from one sample in a study of cytomegalovirus exposure and HLA in healthy donors. Only in-frame clones appear in the TCRdb table, and some are missing; sequencing was by immunoSEQ multiplex PCR. The sample has 200,000 to 250,000 clones, over 75% seen once. The sequencing input was PBMCs. These receptor sequences come from a young man in good health and CMV-seronegative. Each CDR3 is given with its conserved first and last residue. The order of the fields is clone size, CDR3 length, V gene, D gene, J gene, CDR3 DNA, CDR3 protein. The D gene is left open where the match is weak. Clone size is stated in some rows and not others, as once, few, many or a class when expanded.

once	15	TRBV28	NA	TRBJ2-2	TGTGCCGCCTCCTTAGCGGCGAAGAACACCGGGGAGCTGTTTTTT	CAASLAAKNTGELFF
few	13	TRBV4-3	NA	TRBJ1-5	TGCGCCAGCAGCCGGGGGGGCAATCAGCCCCAGCATTTT	CASSRGGNQPQHF
NA	15	TRBV2	TRBD1	TRBJ1-6	TGTGCCAGCAGTGACGGGGACAGAATAAATTCACCCCTCCACTTT	CASSDGDRINSPLHF
NA	14	TRBV5-1	NA	TRBJ1-1	TGCGCCAGCAGCTTGCAGGCGGGGAACACTGAAGCTTTCTTT	CASSLQAGNTEAFF
NA	14	TRBV30	TRBD2	TRBJ2-4	TGTGCCTGGAGCGCACCCGGGAGGAAAAACATTCAGTACTTC	CAWSAPGRKNIQYF
NA	13	TRBV5-4	NA	TRBJ2-5	TGTGCCAGCAGCCATAATAGGGAGGAGACCCAGTACTTC	CASSHNREETQYF
NA	16	TRBV6-1	NA	TRBJ1-1	TGTGCCAGCAGTGAAGAGAGGAGAGGCTCGATTACTGAAGCTTTCTTT	CASSEERRGSITEAFF
NA	16	TRBV11-1	TRBD1	TRBJ2-7	TGTGCCAGCAGCGGTACGGACAGGCGATCCTCCTACGAGCAGTACTTC	CASSGTDRRSSYEQYF
NA	14	TRBV7-9	NA	TRBJ1-1	TGTGCCAGCAGCCCCTGGGGAGAGAACACTGAAGCTTTCTTT	CASSPWGENTEAFF
NA	18	TRBV9	TRBD2	TRBJ2-3	TGTGCCAGCAGCGTAGTATCCGGGTCGGGGGGAAGCACAGATACGCAGTATTTT	CASSVVSGSGGSTDTQYF
NA	12	TRBV29-1	TRBD1	TRBJ1-1	TGCAGCGTTCAGGGACAGGGCACTGAAGCTTTCTTT	CSVQGQGTEAFF
NA	15	TRBV4-3	NA	TRBJ2-7	TGCGCCAGCAGCCAAGATCCCGCGGCTGACAGGGAGCAGTACTTC	CASSQDPAADREQYF
NA	15	TRBV7-2	TRBD1	TRBJ1-5	TGTGCCAGCAGTCCCCGGACAGGAGACAATCAGCCCCAGCATTTT	CASSPRTGDNQPQHF
NA	14	TRBV7-9	TRBD1	TRBJ2-7	TGTTCCAGCAGCTTAGATACAGGGGGCGACGAGCAGTACTTC	CSSSLDTGGDEQYF
NA	18	TRBV7-9	TRBD1	TRBJ1-5	TGTTCCAGCAGCCTAGGACAGGGGGGATCTTATAGCAATCAGCCCCAGCATTTT	CSSSLGQGGSYSNQPQHF
once	13	TRBV7-3	NA	TRBJ1-1	TGTGCCAGCAATTCCACGGTGAACACTGAAGCTTTCTTT	CASNSTVNTEAFF
NA	13	TRBV5-4	TRBD2	TRBJ2-7	TGTGCCAGTCAGCGGGGGGGAGACTACGAGCAGTACTTC	CASQRGGDYEQYF
NA	14	TRBV27	NA	TRBJ1-5	TGTGCCAGCAGGGGGGGATTTTTGAATCAGCCCCAGCATTTT	CASRGGFLNQPQHF